Presented here are 6 T cell receptor beta chains from one specimen sequenced in a study of T cell repertoires in cytomegalovirus infection. Which antigens these TCRs recognize remains unknown. TCRdb used MiXCR to reprocess the reads, holding one entry per CDR3 protein. The sample has approximately 1,000,000 distinct CDR3 sequences; 30% to 40% are singletons. This material consisted of cultured CD8+ T cells from PBMCs, taken from culture after CMV antigen stimulation. These receptor sequences come from a human donor in good health (CMV status not recorded). Some clones in this sample may be carry-over from other donors' samples.

A remark on this clonotype: The junction departs from the called germline gene at one end, perhaps through a read error. The rearrangement links TRBV7-6 to TRBJ1-3, with 9 bases fitting TRBD1. CDR1 is SGHVS, CDR2 FNYEAQ, per germline. CDR3 length: 15 amino acids. CDR3 nucleotides: TGTGCTAGCAGCTTGGACAGGGGAATCGGGAACACCATATATTTT. Amino acid sequence: CASSLDRGIGNTIYF.

The gene calls are TRBV7-9 and TRBJ2-7; D unclear. V was trimmed by 6 bases and J by 2 bases, leaving 14 bases between them. There are 14 residues in the CDR3. The V gene's germline CDR1 is SEHNR and CDR2 FQNEAQ (reference sequence). CDR3 region: CASRPGALPYEQYF. CDR3 nucleotides: TGTGCCAGCAGGCCCGGAGCGCTTCCCTACGAGCAGTACTTC.

This rearrangement joins TRBV19 to TRBJ1-1; 7 bases match TRBD1. Per germline, CDR1 LNHDA and CDR2 SQIVND (reference sequence). V lost 3 bases to trimming and J lost 0 bases; unmatched junction nucleotides: 13. The CDR3 length is 18 residues. The DNA for the CDR3 is TGTGCCAGTAGTATTCTTTCCCCCCCCGGGACAGTGAACACTGAAGCTTTCTTT. Translating it yields CASSILSPPGTVNTEAFF.

The chain links TRBV27 to TRBJ2-5; D unclear. This CDR3 region has 13 residues. V lost 5 bases to trimming and J lost 1 base, with 8 bases between them. CDR1 MNHEY and CDR2 SMNVEV come from the germline V gene (reference sequence). CDR3 nucleotide sequence: TGTGCCAGCAGTCCATATTTCCAAGAGACCCAGTACTTC. It is translated as CASSPYFQETQYF.

This clonotype was counted only a few times. CDR3 bases: TGCGCCAGCAGCCAAGATCGCTCCAGCTATGAGCAGTTCTTC. Protein: CASSQDRSSYEQFF. This chain links TRBV4-1 with TRBJ2-1, with no clear D. CDR3 length: 14 residues. V lost 0 bases and J 8 bases, leaving 11 bases between the germline ends. In germline, CDR1 is MGHRA, CDR2 YSYEKL.

This clonotype was found a few times. V gene TRBV2 combines with J gene TRBJ2-1, with 8 bases fitting TRBD2. The CDR3 is 15 amino acids. The germline V gene has CDR1 SNHLY and CDR2 FYNNEI. Trimming at V came to 7 bases and at J to 2 bases, leaving 7 bases not matched to a gene. The CDR3 spells CASKPSGPPYNEQFF. The DNA of the CDR3 is TGTGCCAGCAAGCCTAGCGGGCCTCCCTACAATGAGCAGTTCTTC.